These 7 T cell receptor beta chains were sequenced from one sample in a study of human T cells and chemical hapten exposure. Time point noted: pre-sensitization, week 0. Treatment meaning: therapeutic diphenylcyclopropenone sensitization with weekly scalp DPC. TCRdb independently ran MiXCR on the RACE reads; one entry per CDR3 protein. The table has 350,000 to 400,000 distinct CDR3 sequences, 5% to 6.5% seen once; the top ten hold 2% to 3%. The source material was whole blood, sampled in connection with sensitization to the hapten diphenylcyclopropenone (DPC). The origin of the receptors is a woman aged 45 to 65 with alopecia areata. Some clones in this sample may be carry-over from other donors' samples.

This chain joins TRBV10-3 and TRBJ2-3, with 11 bases that match TRBD2. The length of the CDR3 is 17 residues. Germline trimming cut 5 bases from V and 4 bases from J; bases unmatched to any gene: 11. Looked up from germline, CDR1 is ENHRY and CDR2 is SYGVKD. The CDR3 DNA sequence: TGTGCCATCAGTCGACTAGCGGGAAATAACAAGGCAGATACGCAGTATTTT. It specifies CAISRLAGNNKADTQYF.

The rearrangement links TRBV7-9 to TRBJ1-1, with 10 positions matching TRBD1. The germline V gene has CDR1 SEHNR and CDR2 FQNEAQ (reference sequence). The CDR3 consists of 16 residues. V shed 5 bases and J 5 bases; nucleotides not matched to a gene: 11. Here the CDR3 reads CASSPLLGQGVTEAFF. CDR3 bases: TGTGCCAGCAGCCCCTTACTCGGACAGGGGGTTACTGAAGCTTTCTTT.

This clonotype was recorded at least ten times. The rearrangement joins TRBV29-1 to TRBJ2-5; 10 bases match TRBD2. The CDR3 runs 14 residues. Germline assignment: CDR1 SQVTM and CDR2 ANQGSEA. The V gene end was trimmed by 0 bases and the J gene end by 2 bases; junction bases not matched to a gene: 0. The CDR3 here is CSVEDSGRQETQYF. As DNA, the CDR3 is TGCAGCGTTGAAGATAGCGGGAGGCAAGAGACCCAGTACTTC.

This clonotype was detected ten times or more. The V gene is TRBV4-1, the J gene TRBJ1-6; D is unresolved. The germline CDR1 and CDR2 sequences are MGHRA and YSYEKL. The length of the CDR3 is 13 residues. V was shortened by 1 base and J by 8 bases, with 6 bases between the two germline ends. CDR3 protein: CASSQVLYSPLHF. The DNA of the CDR3 is TGCGCCAGCAGCCAAGTTCTCTATTCACCCCTCCACTTT.

This chain joins TRBV19 and TRBJ2-4; tentative D call: TRBD1 (5 bases). The V end was cut by 1 base, the J end by 1 base, with 8 bases between. The CDR3 contains 15 residues. Germline CDR1 and CDR2: LNHDA and SQIVND (reference sequence). The CDR3: CASSIGTRAKNIQYF. CDR3 bases: TGTGCCAGTAGTATAGGGACAAGGGCCAAAAACATTCAGTACTTC.

J is TRBJ1-2 and V is TRBV3-1; D is unresolved. V lost 3 bases and J 0 bases, leaving 8 bases between the germline ends. Germline CDR1 LGHDT, CDR2 YNNKEL (reference sequence). The CDR3 sequence is 14 residues long. This CDR3 is CASSHFSANYGYTF. DNA for the CDR3: TGTGCCAGCAGCCATTTCTCGGCTAACTATGGCTACACCTTC.

This chain joins TRBV29-1 and TRBJ1-1; D not certain. CDR1 and CDR2 from the germline V gene are SQVTM and ANQGSEA. Trimming shortened V by 7 bases and J by 0 bases, and 9 bases separated the two germline ends. The CDR3 is 12 residues long. The CDR3 protein is CSAARVNTEAFF. The DNA of the CDR3 is TGCAGCGCCGCTAGGGTGAACACTGAAGCTTTCTTT.